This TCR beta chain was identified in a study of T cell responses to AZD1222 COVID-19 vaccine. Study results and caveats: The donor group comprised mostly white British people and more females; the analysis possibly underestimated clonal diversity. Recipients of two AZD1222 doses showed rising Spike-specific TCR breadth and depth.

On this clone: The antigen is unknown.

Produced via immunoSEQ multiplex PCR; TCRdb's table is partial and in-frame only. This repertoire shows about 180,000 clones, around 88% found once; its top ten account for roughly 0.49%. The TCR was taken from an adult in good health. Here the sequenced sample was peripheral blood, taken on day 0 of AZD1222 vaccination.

The CDR3 nucleotides read TGTGCCAGCAGCCCCGGGGGGGCCGAATTCACAGATACGCAGTATTTT. It encodes CASSPGGAEFTDTQYF. The chain employs TRBV21-1 and TRBJ2-3; the table's D call TRBD2 went unverified against the DNA. TRBV21-1 is shown as a pseudogene. This CDR3 comprises 16 residues.